A single sample is the source of the 28 T cell receptor beta chains below, sequenced in a study of blood T cell repertoires in COVID-19. Data came from immunoSEQ multiplex PCR; TCRdb stores just in-frame clones and leaves some out. Of about 120,000 clones in the sample, about 83% were seen once. Specimen: peripheral blood. Receptor source: a woman in her 50s with acute or convalescent COVID-19.

The chain couples TRBV9 to TRBJ1-2, with D possibly being TRBD1 (6 bases). CDR3 length: 13 amino acids. The germline V gene encodes CDR1 SGDLS and CDR2 YYNGEE. Trimming stripped 0 bases from V and 7 bases from J, with 10 bases between. DNA for the CDR3: TGTGCCAGCAGCGTAGCCAGGGGTGGTGGCTACACCTTC. It codes for CASSVARGGGYTF.

This clone occurred once. The rearrangement uses TRBV24-1 and TRBJ1-3; D may be TRBD1 (5 bases). Germline loops: CDR1 KGHDR, CDR2 SFDVKD. The CDR3 sequence is 16 residues long. V was shortened by 4 bases and J by 0 bases, with 12 bases between the two germline ends. CDR3 amino acids: CATSDRQNNSGNTIYF. The CDR3 nucleotides read TGTGCCACCAGTGACCGACAGAATAACTCTGGAAACACCATATATTTT.

The chain couples TRBV6-7 to TRBJ2-3, with 7 bases matching TRBD2. TRBV6-7 is annotated as an ORF whose role is uncertain. V shed 7 bases, J shed 1 base, and the junction held 8 bases outside the gene matches. The CDR3 consists of 15 residues. The CDR3 DNA sequence: TGTGCCAGCATCGTTGCGGGGGAGGGCACAGATACGCAGTATTTT. Translated, it gives CASIVAGEGTDTQYF.

The chain combines TRBV7-8 with TRBJ1-3; maybe TRBD1 (5 bases). The CDR3 is 16 amino acids. CDR1 is SGHVS, CDR2 FQNEAQ, per germline. V was cut by 2 bases and J by 1 base, with 12 bases left in between. The CDR3 DNA reads as TGTGCCAGCAGCTTAAGGGACTATGTTTCTGGAAACACCATATATTTT. This sequence encodes CASSLRDYVSGNTIYF.

The CDR3 DNA sequence: TGCGCCAGCAGCCTAGCGGGGGCGATCACCGGGGAGCTGTTTTTT. Encoded protein: CASSLAGAITGELFF. The chain employs TRBV5-1 and TRBJ2-2; 10 bases map to TRBD2. V lost 4 bases, J lost 4 bases, and 4 bases stayed unmatched. In germline, CDR1 is SGHRS, CDR2 YFSETQ. CDR3 length equals 15 residues.

Here the CDR3 DNA reads TGTGCCAGCAGCTTACGGAATCAGCCCCAGCATTTT. Its translation: CASSLRNQPQHF. The genes are TRBV3-1 (or the pseudogene TRBV3-2) and TRBJ1-5; D not certain. The CDR3 runs to 12 residues. The germline CDR1 and CDR2 sequences are LGHDT and YNNKEL (reference sequence). V was shortened by 5 bases and J by 4 bases, with 6 bases between the two germline ends.

V usage is TRBV5-6 and J usage is TRBJ2-7, with TRBD1 matching 7 bases. V lost 2 bases, J lost 2 bases, and 4 bases stayed unmatched. The CDR3 runs to 14 residues. The germline gives CDR1 SGHDT, CDR2 YYEEEE. In nucleotides, the CDR3 is TGTGCCAGCAGCTTCGCCGGGACAGCCTACGAGCAGTACTTC. It is translated as CASSFAGTAYEQYF.

J is TRBJ2-3 and V is TRBV7-2, with D unclear. Germline CDR1 reads SGHTA; CDR2 reads FQGNSA. V was shortened by 6 bases and J by 2 bases, with 15 bases between the two germline ends. The CDR3 consists of 15 residues. The CDR3 protein is CASRPSRVPTDTQYF. CDR3 nucleotides: TGTGCCAGCAGGCCCTCTCGCGTCCCCACAGATACGCAGTATTTT.

The chain carries TRBV7-8 and TRBJ1-2, with 7 bases lining up with TRBD1. This CDR3 region has 14 residues. Germline CDR1 SGHVS, CDR2 FQNEAQ. Trimming at V came to 4 bases and at J to 2 bases, leaving 4 bases not matched to a gene. The CDR3 region has the DNA TGTGCCAGCAGCTCCCAGACAGGGAACTATGGCTACACCTTC. Residues: CASSSQTGNYGYTF.

This chain links TRBV23-1 with TRBJ1-6; D perhaps matches TRBD1 (5 bases). TRBV23-1 is marked as an open reading frame, function uncertain. Trimming cost V 6 bases and J 7 bases, with 22 bases left between them. The CDR3 contains 17 residues. The CDR3 bases are TGCGCCAGCAGACTTACCTGGGGCAATCGTCGGAATTCACCCCTCCACTTT. Amino acids: CASRLTWGNRRNSPLHF.

The CDR3 bases are TGTGCCAGCTCACCAAACCTAGCCCAAGAGACCCAGTACTTC. The encoded protein is CASSPNLAQETQYF. This chain links TRBV18 with TRBJ2-5; TRBD2 might be the D (5 bases). The CDR3 totals 14 residues. CDR1 KGHSH and CDR2 LQKENI come from the germline V gene. V was clipped by 2 bases and J by 1 base, with 8 bases between them.

The chain uses TRBV7-9 and TRBJ1-2, with D perhaps matching TRBD1 (6 bases). Per germline, CDR1 SEHNR and CDR2 FQNEAQ (reference sequence). The CDR3 runs 16 residues. Trimming pared 5 bases from V and 4 bases from J, leaving 20 bases between. CDR3 sequence (DNA): TGTGCCAGCAGCCCAAGGGGGACACCTTGGACCTATGGCTACACCTTC. It is translated as CASSPRGTPWTYGYTF.

This clone was counted only a few times. V is TRBV4-2 and J is TRBJ1-2; no clear D. Germline CDR1 and CDR2: LGHNA and YNFKEQ. Trimming pared 0 bases from V and 0 bases from J, leaving 11 bases between. This CDR3 is built from 16 residues. The DNA for the CDR3 is TGTGCCAGCAGCCAAGATTGGGAGGCTGCTAACTATGGCTACACCTTC. It specifies CASSQDWEAANYGYTF.

The J gene is TRBJ1-4, the V gene TRBV9; TRBD1 matches 9 bases. The CDR3 has 15 amino acids. The junction had 8 bases not matched to a gene; V was cut back by 4 bases and J by 7 bases. Germline-derived CDR1 and CDR2 are SGDLS and YYNGEE. The CDR3 spells CASSPGGTGREKLFF. CDR3 DNA sequence: TGTGCCAGCAGCCCAGGGGGGACAGGGCGTGAAAAACTGTTTTTT.

This chain links TRBV10-3 with TRBJ2-5, with 7 positions matching TRBD2. The CDR3 contains 14 residues. The V gene's germline CDR1 is ENHRY and CDR2 SYGVKD. V lost 4 bases, J lost 6 bases, and 8 bases stayed unmatched. The CDR3 here is CAISGLAEAKTQYF. The CDR3 coding sequence is TGTGCCATCAGTGGGCTAGCGGAGGCAAAGACCCAGTACTTC.

The chain has TRBV20-1 and TRBJ1-3, with unresolved D. Germline V gives CDR1 DFQATT, CDR2 SNEGSKA (reference sequence). Trimming cost V 3 bases and J 4 bases, with 4 bases left between them. This CDR3 comprises 11 residues. The CDR3 DNA reads as TGCAGTGCTAGGGAGGGAAACACCATATATTTT. It encodes CSAREGNTIYF.

The V gene is TRBV6-5, the J gene TRBJ1-2; D is perhaps TRBD1 (6 bases). V gave up 2 bases and J gave up 3 bases, with 10 bases separating them. Germline loops: CDR1 MNHEY, CDR2 SVGAGI. This CDR3 comprises 14 residues. In nucleotides, the CDR3 is TGTGCCAGCAGTTACGTGGGGGCTGACTATGGCTACACCTTC. Protein: CASSYVGADYGYTF.

CDR3 amino acids: CASSSIAGNTGELFF. The CDR3 DNA sequence: TGCGCCAGCAGCTCCATAGCGGGGAACACCGGGGAGCTGTTTTTT. The gene calls are TRBV4-3 and TRBJ2-2; 7 bases fit TRBD2. The CDR3 consists of 15 residues. From germline, CDR1 is LGHNA and CDR2 YSLEER. V gave up 5 bases and J gave up 1 base; unmatched junction bases: 4.

The chain employs TRBV24-1 and TRBJ2-2; D may be TRBD1 (6 bases). The CDR3 has 17 residues. Deletions cut 4 bases from V and 0 bases from J, with 14 bases between. CDR1 is KGHDR and CDR2 is SFDVKD in the germline V gene. The CDR3 region is CATSEPRQATNTGELFF. CDR3 nucleotides: TGTGCCACCAGTGAACCTCGACAGGCGACGAACACCGGGGAGCTGTTTTTT.

This clone came up a few times. This chain links TRBV12-3 or TRBV12-4 with TRBJ1-1; D not resolved. The V gene lost 3 bases and the J gene lost 11 bases, with 10 bases spanning the gap. This CDR3 contains 11 residues. CDR3 residues: CASSLGRWAFF. As DNA, the CDR3 is TGTGCCAGCAGTTTGGGGAGGTGGGCTTTCTTT.

This chain links TRBV3-1 (or the pseudogene TRBV3-2) with TRBJ2-5, with 7 bases matching TRBD2. V shed 1 base, J shed 3 bases, and the junction held 14 bases outside the gene matches. Germline CDR1 is LGHDT and CDR2 is YNNKEL (reference sequence). This CDR3 is 18 amino acids long. In DNA, the CDR3 is TGTGCCAGCAGCCAAGGGGACTATCCGCGAAGATTAGAAGAGACCCAGTACTTC. It is translated as CASSQGDYPRRLEETQYF.

The rearrangement uses TRBV10-3 and TRBJ1-4; TRBD1 might be the D (6 bases). CDR1 is ENHRY and CDR2 is SYGVKD in the germline V gene. This CDR3 has 17 amino acids. Trimming cost V 3 bases and J 1 base, with 15 bases left between them. The CDR3 reads CAISELSGAGTNEKLFF. The DNA of the CDR3 is TGTGCCATCAGTGAACTCTCAGGGGCAGGAACTAATGAAAAACTGTTTTTT.

This clone was seen a single time. The CDR3 bases are TGTGCCAGCAGCTTAGTCTCTGGACTAGCGGGAAACAATGAGCAGTTCTTC. Translated: CASSLVSGLAGNNEQFF. The genes are TRBV7-6 and TRBJ2-1; 12 bases align to TRBD2. Germline V gene lookup returns CDR1 SGHVS and CDR2 FNYEAQ. The CDR3 is 17 residues long. With V trimmed by 1 base and J by 5 bases, 6 bases remained unmatched.

This clone appeared a single time. The chain is built from TRBV6-2 or TRBV6-3 and TRBJ1-2, with 7 bases lining up with TRBD1. The CDR3 loop spans 15 amino acids. The ends lost 5 bases at V and 4 bases at J; junction bases unmatched: 10. The germline CDR1 and CDR2 sequences are MNHEY and SVGEGT. The CDR3 reads CASSPEGASIYGYTF. CDR3 nucleotides: TGTGCCAGCAGTCCCGAGGGGGCCTCCATCTATGGCTACACCTTC.

The chain uses TRBV7-2 and TRBJ1-1, with TRBD1 matching over 7 bases. This CDR3 comprises 14 residues. V shed 4 bases, J shed 1 base, and the junction held 3 bases outside the gene matches. Germline V gene lookup returns CDR1 SGHTA and CDR2 FQGNSA. The CDR3 region is CASSWTGENTEAFF. The DNA of the CDR3 is TGTGCCAGCAGCTGGACAGGAGAGAACACTGAAGCTTTCTTT.

The chain recombines TRBV20-1 with TRBJ1-1; tentatively, D is TRBD1 (5 bases). The CDR3 covers 11 residues. The V end lost 5 bases, the J end lost 4 bases, and 8 bases lay between the germline ends. Germline assignment: CDR1 DFQATT and CDR2 SNEGSKA (reference sequence). CDR3 bases: TGCAGTGCTGGGGGGGGCACTGAAGCTTTCTTT. This translates into CSAGGGTEAFF.

The V and J genes are TRBV3-1 (or the pseudogene TRBV3-2) and TRBJ2-3; 13 bases are a match to TRBD2. This CDR3 region has 19 residues. Germline-derived CDR1 and CDR2 are LGHDT and YNNKEL (reference sequence). The J segment lost 0 bases and the V segment lost 4 bases, leaving 10 bases of the junction unmatched. The CDR3 sequence is CASSPGRTSGGLSTDTQYF. CDR3 DNA: TGTGCCAGCAGCCCGGGGAGGACTAGCGGGGGCCTAAGCACAGATACGCAGTATTTT.

The chain uses TRBV5-1 and TRBJ2-1, with 9 nucleotides matching TRBD1. Trimming at V came to 3 bases and at J to 7 bases, leaving 11 bases not matched to a gene. The CDR3 contains 16 residues. The germline V gene encodes CDR1 SGHRS and CDR2 YFSETQ. Written as DNA, the CDR3 is TGCGCCAGCAGCTCCGAACCCGGGACAGGGAGGAATGAGCAGTTCTTC. It specifies CASSSEPGTGRNEQFF. Based on the CDR3 plus reference TRBV5-1 and TRBJ2-1, the full variable domain is KAGVTQTPRYLIKTRGQQVTLSCSPISGHRSVSWYQQTPGQGLQFLFEYFSETQRNKGNFPGRFSGRQFSNSRSEMNVSTLELGDSALYLCASSSEPGTGRNEQFFGPGTRLTVL.